This TCR beta chain was profiled in a study of shared clonotypes between healthy human individuals (dated by TCRdb to the early 2020s). For context, the study as a whole: The cohort comprised a couple of women and a few men aged 18 to 49 years. Different laboratories and diverse techniques were used to prepare libraries and sequence TCR repertoires, to increase sequencing depth and limit assay-specific biases. For each donor, three plates each were used for CD4 naive and CD4 memory, two plates were used for CD8 naive, and one plate was used for CD8 memory. To estimate repertoire size and how much clonotype sharing occurs between individuals, the study deeply sequenced the blood TCR repertoires of about five healthy adults. Between about 0.85 and 10 billion PBMCs per donor were obtained by leukapheresis.

On this clone itself: The specificity of this receptor is unknown. Per-nucleotide qualities are absent, and no much larger clonotype sits a single base away.

CDR1 and CDR2 (GTSNPN, SVGIG) derive from the germline V gene (reference sequence). The trim is 1 base for V and 0 bases for J, with a gap of 15 bases between the germline ends. Including cysteine and phenylalanine, the CDR3 has 16 amino acids. CDR3 DNA is the only sequence kept; it has 48 bases, read in frame from the first base. Donors were healthy HIV-negative adults with no recently reported acute infections or vaccinations. Only Caucasian adults living in Nashville, Tennessee, USA were represented among the donors. CD4+ T cells were enriched through magnetic negative selection, after which naive cells were positively selected on CD45RA and the remaining negative fraction served as the memory subset. Blood was collected by leukapheresis, and PBMCs were isolated by Ficoll-Histopaque density gradient centrifugation and then cryopreserved in liquid nitrogen vapor phase. Analytical flow cytometry was used to check the purity and quantity of each magnetically sorted T cell population. Genomic DNA was isolated from each sorted fraction and quantified by UV absorbance on a Nanodrop 2000c.

What the authors observed across the whole study: Naive subsets generally had larger estimated clonotype richness than memory subsets did. The genetic and exposure-history diversity represented was limited by the small number of donors. Sampling was restricted to blood, and TCR repertoires in tissue are likely to differ from TCR repertoires in blood. Incomplete sequencing was indicated by rarefaction of sorted-subset datasets, despite the large sequencing depth. Compared with non-shared clonotypes, the clonotypes found in all four sorted-subset donors had higher generation probabilities. Pairwise subsampling led to the expectation that sequencing depth would affect the degree of clonotype sharing among donors. When a few donors were compared, the shared fraction of clonotypes was about 5% for naive CD4, about 4% for naive CD8, about 2.4% for memory CD4, and roughly 0.4% for memory CD8.

Using the deep immunoSEQ assay, TCR CDR3 regions were amplified from genomic DNA by multiplex PCR. Genomic DNA extracted from each cell subset was distributed evenly over all wells of several immunoSEQ 96-well plates, and each plate served as one replicate. For sorted subsets, each replicate PCR was loaded with about 200 ng genomic DNA, equivalent to 25,000 to 30,000 T cell genomes. Purified libraries were measured with a Qubit 3.0 fluorometer, size-checked on a Bioanalyzer 2100, and measured again with the KAPA Library Quantification kit. Each immunoSEQ 96-well plate was sequenced on its own single-read 150-cycle Illumina NextSeq 550 flow cell. In the paper's pipeline: The immunoSEQ output contained only junctional sequences without quality scores, so filtering could not match that applied to full-length reads. To assign V/J genes and CDR3, sequences were annotated against IMGT germline references using PyIR, a Python wrapper for IgBLAST v1.9. Reads with weak V/J assignments (E-value above 1e-6), missing CDR3, stop codons, out-of-frame junctions, or ambiguous translated residues were removed. A V3J clonotype was defined by an identical inferred V gene, J gene, and CDR3 amino acid sequence. Percentage overlap between repertoires was calculated by dividing the number of shared unique clonotypes by the size of the smaller repertoire. Repertoire richness was assessed with RTK rarefaction, the Chao1 estimator, and Recon v2.1 estimates of unobserved clonotypes. For all TCRbeta clonotypes obtained by the gDNA method from a few donors, generation probabilities were computed with OLGA. Held by TCRdb, this immuneACCESS table contains in-frame sequences only and omits some clones. Under half of the omission traces to an unresolved V gene where checked; the cause of the rest is unknown. That table gives V, J and clone size, and the DNA gave D and trimming. For this sample the table gives over 2 million clones, of which roughly 95% were detected only once. Clones ranked in the top ten supply 0.13% of the sample.

The rearranged chain carries TRBV30 and TRBJ1-1, with the D gene too uncertain to name. The receptor's source is a man between 18 and 29 years old in good health. The sequenced material came from naive CD4+ T cells sorted from blood. In the paper's terms, the cell subset or site label means: CD45RA+ positively selected. Here the CDR3 is given as CAWSGRGFPMNTEAFF. In nucleotides, the sequence is TGTGCCTGGAGTGGGAGAGGGTTCCCGATGAACACTGAAGCTTTCTTT.